This T cell receptor beta chain is drawn from a study of OX40 agonist ivuxolimab in advanced cancers. Study as a whole: The study reported partial responses in three patients: one hepatocellular carcinoma, two cutaneous melanoma.

Study-level points and caveats: What antigens the expanded peripheral T cells recognized was never established.

V shed 3 bases, J shed 5 bases, and the junction held 6 bases outside the gene matches. This CDR3 is 15 amino acids long. CDR1 and CDR2 (germline): LGHNA, YSLEER. Using immunoSEQ multiplex PCR, the repertoire was profiled, and TCRdb retains in-frame clones only, with some absent. The table has over 65,000 clones, about 90% seen once. Details on this clone: Antigen: not known.

The sequenced sample was CD4+ or CD8+ T cells sorted from blood, obtained in a trial of the OX40 agonist ivuxolimab. This chain links TRBV4-3 with TRBJ1-5; TRBD1 aligns across 8 bases. The source of this sequence is an adult with an advanced solid tumor such as melanoma, head and neck, liver or kidney cancer. For the CDR3, the DNA is TGCGCCAGCAGCCAGGGGACAGGCGATTATCAGCCCCAGCATTTT. Amino acid sequence: CASSQGTGDYQPQHF.